One and the same sample provided the 17 T cell receptor beta chains below, sequenced in a study of cytomegalovirus exposure and HLA in healthy donors. Both 60 Vbeta primers and 13 Jbeta primers went into the PCR. This table comes from immunoSEQ multiplex PCR, and its TCRdb copy is limited to in-frame clones, with some not included. Of about 120,000 clones listed, about 80% are singletons. What was sequenced was PBMCs. The receptors shown here come from a man under 40 in good health and CMV-seropositive.

This clone was recorded a few times. The chain couples TRBV14 to TRBJ2-2, with D possibly being TRBD2 (6 bases). CDR3 size: 12 residues. V gave up 3 bases and J gave up 10 bases, with 9 bases separating them. Germline loops: CDR1 SGHDN, CDR2 FVKESK. CDR3: CASSQGGTELFF. For the CDR3, the DNA is TGTGCCAGCAGCCAGGGCGGGACGGAGCTGTTTTTT.

V and J are TRBV4-3 and TRBJ2-5; D is undetermined. Trimming removed 1 base at V and 1 base at J, with 7 bases between. The CDR3 is made up of 14 amino acids. CDR1 and CDR2 from the germline V gene are LGHNA and YSLEER. CDR3 protein: CASSQGHVQETQYF. As DNA, the CDR3 is TGCGCCAGCAGCCAAGGGCATGTCCAAGAGACCCAGTACTTC.

Only a few counts were recorded for this clone. The same CDR3 can be traced to other DNA sequences in this sample. The V call is TRBV7-3, the J call TRBJ1-1, with 9 nucleotides matching TRBD1. Germline V gene sequence: CDR1 SGHTA, CDR2 FQGTGA. Germline trimming cut 2 bases from V and 5 bases from J; bases unmatched to any gene: 0. This CDR3 has 13 residues. CDR3 in DNA: TGTGCCAGCAGCTTAGGACAGGGGACTGAAGCTTTCTTT. Protein: CASSLGQGTEAFF.

The chain combines TRBV2 with TRBJ2-2; the D gene is possibly TRBD1 (5 bases). This CDR3 is built from 13 residues. Trimming pared 8 bases from V and 3 bases from J, leaving 10 bases between. CDR1 and CDR2 (germline): SNHLY, FYNNEI. CDR3 sequence reads: CASQEGDTGELFF. CDR3 nucleotide sequence: TGTGCCAGCCAGGAAGGGGACACCGGGGAGCTGTTTTTT.

The chain recombines TRBV6-5 with TRBJ2-3; D perhaps matches TRBD2 (5 bases). The CDR3 is 14 amino acids. CDR1 is MNHEY, CDR2 SVGAGI, per germline. V lost 3 bases to trimming and J lost 1 base, with 8 bases between them. CDR3 sequence reads: CASSYGSGTDTQYF. The CDR3 DNA follows: TGTGCCAGCAGTTATGGGAGCGGCACAGATACGCAGTATTTT.

This chain connects TRBV7-9 to TRBJ1-1; D gene unclear. The ends were cut back, 3 bases at V and 4 bases at J, with 9 bases in the middle. The CDR3 spans 13 residues. CDR1 SEHNR and CDR2 FQNEAQ come from the germline V gene (reference sequence). CDR3 protein: CASSLGGFTEAFF. CDR3 coding DNA: TGTGCCAGCAGCTTGGGAGGGTTCACTGAAGCTTTCTTT. Full variable domain (missing parts from reference TRBV7-9 and TRBJ1-1): DTGVSQNPRHKITKRGQNVTFRCDPISEHNRLYWYRQTLGQGPEFLTYFQNEAQLEKSRLLSDRFSAERPKGSFSTLEIQRTEQGDSAMYLCASSLGGFTEAFFGQGTRLTVV.

The V gene is TRBV6-6, the J gene TRBJ2-7; no firm D call. CDR1 is MNHNY and CDR2 is SVGAGI in the germline V gene (reference sequence). V lost 5 bases to trimming and J lost 9 bases, with 17 bases between them. The CDR3 has 13 amino acids. The CDR3 protein is CASSLETSLGQYF. The CDR3 DNA sequence: TGTGCCAGCAGTCTCGAGACTTCTCTGGGGCAGTACTTC.

This chain connects TRBV2 to TRBJ1-1, with 10 bases aligning to TRBD1. CDR3 length equals 13 residues. J lost 12 bases, V lost 1 base, and 5 bases had no gene match. Germline CDR1 and CDR2: SNHLY and FYNNEI. CDR3: CASSEVQGQGSFF. Written as DNA, the CDR3 is TGTGCCAGCAGTGAAGTTCAGGGACAGGGGTCTTTCTTT.

V is TRBV5-1 and J is TRBJ2-7, with D perhaps TRBD1 (6 bases). The CDR3 loop spans 15 amino acids. V shed 4 bases and J shed 9 bases, with 23 bases lying between them. CDR1 is SGHRS and CDR2 is YFSETQ in the germline V gene. CDR3 sequence: CASSTQGTKSTRQYF. The CDR3 DNA follows: TGCGCCAGCAGCACGCAAGGGACAAAGTCTACGAGGCAGTACTTC.

V is TRBV5-1 and J is TRBJ1-5; 9 bases are a match to TRBD1. This CDR3 has 15 residues. Trimming removed 7 bases from V and 5 bases from J; junction bases left unmatched: 10. The germline V gene has CDR1 SGHRS and CDR2 YFSETQ. The CDR3 DNA sequence: TGCGCCAGCGCTTTAACAGGGGGCCTCGATCAGCCCCAGCATTTT. Protein sequence: CASALTGGLDQPQHF.

The chain combines TRBV5-6 with TRBJ1-5, with a possible D match to TRBD1 (6 bases). The CDR3 contains 14 residues. CDR1 and CDR2 (germline): SGHDT, YYEEEE. V was cut by 4 bases and J by 7 bases, with 15 bases left in between. CDR3 in DNA: TGTGCCAGCAGCCCCGGACGGCAGGGGCAGCCCCAGCATTTT. This sequence encodes CASSPGRQGQPQHF.

The chain uses TRBV28 and TRBJ1-5, with 8 bases identical to TRBD1. Germline lookup yields CDR1 MDHEN and CDR2 SYDVKM. The CDR3 extends over 15 amino acids. V dropped 1 base and J dropped 1; count of bases not matched to a gene: 0. CDR3 nucleotides: TGTGCCAGCAGTTTATACAGGGGGAGCAATCAGCCCCAGCATTTT. Amino acid sequence: CASSLYRGSNQPQHF.

The gene calls are TRBV6-6 and TRBJ1-4; a weak D match, TRBD1 (5 bases). The CDR3 extends over 13 amino acids. Trimming removed 8 bases from V and 5 bases from J, with 12 bases in between. Germline CDR1 MNHNY, CDR2 SVGAGI (reference sequence). The CDR3: CASCRAGNEKLFF. CDR3 bases: TGTGCCAGCTGCCGGGCAGGGAATGAAAAACTGTTTTTT.

Worth noting for this clone: One end of the junction does not line up with germline, which may come from a read error. This chain connects TRBV14 to TRBJ2-3; 8 bases fit TRBD2. CDR1 and CDR2 from the germline V gene are SGHDN and FVKESK. CDR3 length: 18 residues. CDR3 in DNA: TGTGCCAGCAGCCTTACCCGGGGGGGGCGTTCCCCCACAGTTACGCAGTATTTT. Its translation: CASSLTRGGRSPTVTQYF. Supplemented by reference TRBV14 and TRBJ2-3, the full variable domain reads EAGVTQFPSHSVIEKGQTVTLRCDPISGHDNLYWYRRVMGKEIKFLLHFVKESKQDESGMPNNRFLAERTGGTYSTLKVQPAELEDSGVYFCASSLTRGGRSPTVTQYFGPGTRLTVL.

This clone was found a few times. The gene calls are TRBV5-1 and TRBJ2-7; D remains unclear. Germline lookup yields CDR1 SGHRS and CDR2 YFSETQ. V was pared by 0 bases and J by 1 base, with 5 bases between. The length of the CDR3 is 13 residues. CDR3 protein: CASSLDGSYEQYF. The CDR3 DNA follows: TGCGCCAGCAGCTTGGACGGTTCCTACGAGCAGTACTTC.

The chain recombines TRBV6-1 with TRBJ2-3, with a tentative D call TRBD1 (6 bases). Trimming pared 6 bases from V and 5 bases from J, leaving 12 bases between. Germline CDR1 MNHNS, CDR2 SASEGT. The CDR3 covers 13 residues. The CDR3 bases are TGTGCCAGCAGGTACAGGGTGCAAGATACGCAGTATTTT. It translates to CASRYRVQDTQYF.

This chain links TRBV10-3 with TRBJ2-7; TRBD2 agrees at 10 bases. This CDR3 is built from 15 residues. Germline CDR1 ENHRY, CDR2 SYGVKD. Trimming removed 2 bases from V and 7 bases from J; junction bases left unmatched: 8. CDR3 bases: TGTGCCATCAGTGAGGCCCAGCGGGAGGGGAATGAGCAGTACTTC. This sequence encodes CAISEAQREGNEQYF.